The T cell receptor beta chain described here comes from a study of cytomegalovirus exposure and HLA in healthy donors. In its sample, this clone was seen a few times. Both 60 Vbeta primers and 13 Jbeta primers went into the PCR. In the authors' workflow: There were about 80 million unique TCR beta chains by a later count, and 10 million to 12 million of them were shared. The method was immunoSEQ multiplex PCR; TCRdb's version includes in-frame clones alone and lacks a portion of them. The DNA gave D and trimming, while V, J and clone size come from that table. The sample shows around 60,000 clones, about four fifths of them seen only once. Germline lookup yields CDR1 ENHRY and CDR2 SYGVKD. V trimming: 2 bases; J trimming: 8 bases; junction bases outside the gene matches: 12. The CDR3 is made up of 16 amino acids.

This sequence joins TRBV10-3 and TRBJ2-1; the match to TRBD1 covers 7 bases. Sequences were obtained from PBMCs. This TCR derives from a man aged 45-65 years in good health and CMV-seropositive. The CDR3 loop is CAISEVWAGGWYEQFF. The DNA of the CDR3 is TGTGCCATCAGTGAGGTGTGGGCAGGGGGTTGGTATGAGCAGTTCTTC.